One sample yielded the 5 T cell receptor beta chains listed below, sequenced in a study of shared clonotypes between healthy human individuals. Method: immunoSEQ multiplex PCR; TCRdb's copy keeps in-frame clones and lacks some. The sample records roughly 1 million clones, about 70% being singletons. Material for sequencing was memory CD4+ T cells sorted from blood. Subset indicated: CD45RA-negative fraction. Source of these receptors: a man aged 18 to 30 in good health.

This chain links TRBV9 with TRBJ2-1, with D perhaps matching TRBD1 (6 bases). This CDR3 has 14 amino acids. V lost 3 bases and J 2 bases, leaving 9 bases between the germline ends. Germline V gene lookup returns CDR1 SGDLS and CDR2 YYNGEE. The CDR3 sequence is CASSERDTYNEQFF. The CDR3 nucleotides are TGTGCCAGCAGCGAGAGGGACACCTACAATGAGCAGTTCTTC. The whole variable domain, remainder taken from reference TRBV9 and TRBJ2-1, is DSGVTQTPKHLITATGQRVTLRCSPRSGDLSVYWYQQSLDQGLQFLIQYYNGEERAKGNILERFSAQQFPDLHSELNLSSLELGDSALYFCASSERDTYNEQFFGPGTRLTVL.

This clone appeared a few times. This CDR3 is CASSDGTSSNQPQHF. CDR3 bases: TGTGCCAGCAGTGACGGGACCTCTAGCAATCAGCCCCAGCATTTT. The chain links TRBV6-1 to TRBJ1-5, with D possibly TRBD1 on 5 matching bases. CDR1 MNHNS and CDR2 SASEGT come from the germline V gene. The CDR3 loop spans 15 amino acids. Trimming stripped 3 bases from V and 0 bases from J, with 9 bases between.

The CDR3 protein is CASSSGQGYGYTF. The DNA of the CDR3 is TGTGCCAGCAGCTCCGGGCAGGGGTATGGCTACACCTTC. The genes are TRBV7-9 and TRBJ1-2; TRBD1 is a possible D gene (6 bases). Trimming left V 4 bases short and J 5 bases short, with 11 bases between. This CDR3 is 13 amino acids long. Germline CDR1 is SEHNR and CDR2 is FQNEAQ (reference sequence).

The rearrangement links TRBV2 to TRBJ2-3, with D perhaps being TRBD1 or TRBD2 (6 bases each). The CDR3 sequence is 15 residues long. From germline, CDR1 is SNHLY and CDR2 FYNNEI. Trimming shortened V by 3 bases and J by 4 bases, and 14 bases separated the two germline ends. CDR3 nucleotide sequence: TGTGCCAGCAGTGAGTCGAGGGGGAGGCCAGATACGCAGTATTTT. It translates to CASSESRGRPDTQYF.

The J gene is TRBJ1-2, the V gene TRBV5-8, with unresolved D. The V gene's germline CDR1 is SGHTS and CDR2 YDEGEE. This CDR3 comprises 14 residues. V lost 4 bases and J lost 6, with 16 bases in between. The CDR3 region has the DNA TGTGCCAGCAGCCGCTGGGAGGAAGGCGATGGCTACACCTTC. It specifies CASSRWEEGDGYTF.